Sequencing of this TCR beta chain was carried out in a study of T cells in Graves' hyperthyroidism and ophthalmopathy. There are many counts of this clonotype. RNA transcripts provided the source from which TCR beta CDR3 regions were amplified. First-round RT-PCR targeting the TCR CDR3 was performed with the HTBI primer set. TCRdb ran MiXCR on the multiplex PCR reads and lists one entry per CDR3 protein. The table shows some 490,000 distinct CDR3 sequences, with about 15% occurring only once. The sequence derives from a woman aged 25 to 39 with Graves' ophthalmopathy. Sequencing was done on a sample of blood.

CDR3 DNA: TGTGCCAGCAGCCCAAAGTCGGTGCACGCGACCTACGAGCAGTACTTC. Translating gives CASSPKSVHATYEQYF. This chain connects TRBV5-5 to TRBJ2-7; D not resolved. Germline V gene sequence: CDR1 SGHKS, CDR2 YYEKEE (reference sequence). The CDR3 extends over 16 amino acids. V lost 4 bases, J lost 2 bases, and 19 bases lay in between.